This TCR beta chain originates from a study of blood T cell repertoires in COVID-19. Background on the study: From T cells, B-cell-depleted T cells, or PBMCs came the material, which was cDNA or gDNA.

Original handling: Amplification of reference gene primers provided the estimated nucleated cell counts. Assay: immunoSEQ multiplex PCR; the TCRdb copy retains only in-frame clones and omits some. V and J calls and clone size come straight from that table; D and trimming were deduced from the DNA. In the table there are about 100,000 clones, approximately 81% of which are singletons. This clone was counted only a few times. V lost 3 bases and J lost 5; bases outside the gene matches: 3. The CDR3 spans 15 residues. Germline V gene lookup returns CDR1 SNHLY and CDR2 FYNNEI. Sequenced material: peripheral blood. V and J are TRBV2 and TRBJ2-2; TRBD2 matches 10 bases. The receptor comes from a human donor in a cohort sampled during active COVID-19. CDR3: CASSDTSGTTGELFF. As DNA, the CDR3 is TGTGCCAGCAGTGACACTAGCGGGACTACCGGGGAGCTGTTTTTT.